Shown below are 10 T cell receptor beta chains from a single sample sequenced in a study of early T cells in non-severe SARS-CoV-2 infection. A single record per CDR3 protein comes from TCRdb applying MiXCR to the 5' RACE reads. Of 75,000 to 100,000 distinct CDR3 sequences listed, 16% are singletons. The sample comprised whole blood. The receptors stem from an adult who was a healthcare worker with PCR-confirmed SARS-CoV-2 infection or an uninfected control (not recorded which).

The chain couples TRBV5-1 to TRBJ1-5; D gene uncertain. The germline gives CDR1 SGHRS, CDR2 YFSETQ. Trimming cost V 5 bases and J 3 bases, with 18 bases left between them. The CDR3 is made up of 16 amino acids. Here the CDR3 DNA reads TGCGCCAGCAGACCCGGCCCGGGGTCGCCCAATCAGCCCCAGCATTTT. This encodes CASRPGPGSPNQPQHF.

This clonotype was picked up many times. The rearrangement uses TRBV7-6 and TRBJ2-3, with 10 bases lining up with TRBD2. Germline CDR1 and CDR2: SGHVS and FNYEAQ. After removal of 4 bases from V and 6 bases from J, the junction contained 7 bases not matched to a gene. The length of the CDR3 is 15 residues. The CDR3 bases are TGTGCCAGCAGCTCGCAGCGGGAGGGGTCGGATACGCAGTATTTT. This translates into CASSSQREGSDTQYF.

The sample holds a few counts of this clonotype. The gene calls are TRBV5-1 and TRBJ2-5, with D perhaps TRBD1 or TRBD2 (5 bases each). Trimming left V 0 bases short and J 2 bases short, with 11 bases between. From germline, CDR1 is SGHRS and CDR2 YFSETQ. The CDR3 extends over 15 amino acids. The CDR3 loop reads CASSLVGTRQETQYF. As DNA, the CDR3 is TGCGCCAGCAGCTTGGTTGGGACCAGACAAGAGACCCAGTACTTC. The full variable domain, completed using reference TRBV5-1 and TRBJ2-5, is KAGVTQTPRYLIKTRGQQVTLSCSPISGHRSVSWYQQTPGQGLQFLFEYFSETQRNKGNFPGRFSGRQFSNSRSEMNVSTLELGDSALYLCASSLVGTRQETQYFGPGTRLLVL.

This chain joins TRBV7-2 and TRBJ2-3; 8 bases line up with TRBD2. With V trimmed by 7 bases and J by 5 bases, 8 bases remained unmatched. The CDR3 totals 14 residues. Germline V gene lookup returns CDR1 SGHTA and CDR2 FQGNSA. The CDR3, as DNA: TGTGCCAGCACCGCTAGCGGGTATAGAGATACGCAGTATTTT. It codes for CASTASGYRDTQYF.

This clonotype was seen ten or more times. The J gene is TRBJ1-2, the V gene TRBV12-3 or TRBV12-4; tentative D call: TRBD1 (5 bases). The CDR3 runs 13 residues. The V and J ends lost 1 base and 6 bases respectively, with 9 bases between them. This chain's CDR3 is CASSLGQGHGYTF. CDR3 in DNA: TGTGCCAGCAGTTTAGGGCAGGGCCATGGCTACACCTTC.

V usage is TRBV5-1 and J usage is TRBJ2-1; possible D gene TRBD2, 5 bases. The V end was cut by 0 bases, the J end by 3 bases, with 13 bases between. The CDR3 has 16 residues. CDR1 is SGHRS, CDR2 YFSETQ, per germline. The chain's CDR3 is CASSLERGLIYNEQFF. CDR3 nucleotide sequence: TGCGCCAGCAGCTTGGAGCGCGGGTTGATCTACAATGAGCAGTTCTTC. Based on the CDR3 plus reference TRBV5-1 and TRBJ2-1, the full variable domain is KAGVTQTPRYLIKTRGQQVTLSCSPISGHRSVSWYQQTPGQGLQFLFEYFSETQRNKGNFPGRFSGRQFSNSRSEMNVSTLELGDSALYLCASSLERGLIYNEQFFGPGTRLTVL.

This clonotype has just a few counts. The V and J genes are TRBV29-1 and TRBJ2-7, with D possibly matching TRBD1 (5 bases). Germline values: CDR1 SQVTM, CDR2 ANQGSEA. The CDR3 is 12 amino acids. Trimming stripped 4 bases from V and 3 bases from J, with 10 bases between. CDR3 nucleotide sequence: TGCAGCGTTGGTCGTCAGGGCTACGAGCAGTACTTC. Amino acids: CSVGRQGYEQYF.

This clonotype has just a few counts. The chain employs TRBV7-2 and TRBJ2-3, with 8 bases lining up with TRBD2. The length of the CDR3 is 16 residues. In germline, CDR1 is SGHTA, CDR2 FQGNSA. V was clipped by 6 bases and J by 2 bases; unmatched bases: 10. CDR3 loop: CASRKNLAGPTDTQYF. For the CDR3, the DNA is TGTGCCAGCAGGAAAAACCTAGCGGGTCCCACAGATACGCAGTATTTT.

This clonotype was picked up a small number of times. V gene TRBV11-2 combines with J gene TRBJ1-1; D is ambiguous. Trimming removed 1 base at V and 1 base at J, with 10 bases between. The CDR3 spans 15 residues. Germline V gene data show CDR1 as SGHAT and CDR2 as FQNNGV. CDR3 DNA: TGTGCCAGCAGCTTAGGGCTAACCGAGAACACTGAAGCTTTCTTT. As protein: CASSLGLTENTEAFF. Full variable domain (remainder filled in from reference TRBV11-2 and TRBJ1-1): EAGVAQSPRYKIIEKRQSVAFWCNPISGHATLYWYQQILGQGPKLLIQFQNNGVVDDSQLPKDRFSAERLKGVDSTLKIQPAKLEDSAVYLCASSLGLTENTEAFFGQGTRLTVV.

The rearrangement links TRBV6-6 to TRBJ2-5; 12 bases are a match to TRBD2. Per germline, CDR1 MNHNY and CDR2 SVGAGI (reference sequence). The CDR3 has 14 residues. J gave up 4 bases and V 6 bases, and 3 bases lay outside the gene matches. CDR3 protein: CASSPSGGAETQYF. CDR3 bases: TGTGCCAGCAGCCCTAGCGGGGGGGCAGAGACCCAGTACTTC.